These T cell receptor beta chains were read from a single sample in a study of blood T cell repertoires in COVID-19. Here immunoSEQ multiplex PCR was the method, and the copy in TCRdb shows in-frame clones only, minus some. The sample contains some 150,000 clones, around 83% of which appear only once. Material for sequencing was PBMCs or T cells enriched from blood (not recorded which). The receptors here all came from a woman between 50 and 59 years old who had been exposed to COVID-19. Each CDR3 is given with its conserved first and last residue. Each record gives: V gene, D gene, J gene, clone size, CDR3 protein, CDR3 DNA. The D gene is left open where the match is weak. Where a row states a size, it is once, few, many or the class of an expanded clone; other rows omit it.

V gene: TRBV5-1
D gene: -
J gene: TRBJ2-2
clone size: once
CDR3 protein: CASSLIGRVGTNTGELFF
CDR3 DNA: TGCGCCAGCAGCTTGATTGGGCGGGTCGGCACCAACACCGGGGAGCTGTTTTTT

V gene: TRBV15
D gene: TRBD1
J gene: TRBJ2-7
clone size: -
CDR3 protein: CATTQDRGFEQYF
CDR3 DNA: TGTGCCACCACTCAGGACAGGGGCTTCGAGCAGTACTTC

V gene: TRBV20-1
D gene: -
J gene: TRBJ2-7
clone size: -
CDR3 protein: CSAREDSEQYF
CDR3 DNA: TGCAGTGCTAGAGAGGACTCCGAGCAGTACTTC

V gene: TRBV3-1/TRBV3-2
D gene: -
J gene: TRBJ2-1
clone size: many
CDR3 protein: CASSRRLSQHSYNEQFF
CDR3 DNA: TGTGCCAGCAGCCGGCGCCTATCACAGCACTCCTACAATGAGCAGTTCTTC

V gene: TRBV11-2
D gene: -
J gene: TRBJ2-5
clone size: few
CDR3 protein: CASSLVQGQETQYF
CDR3 DNA: TGTGCCAGCAGCTTAGTACAGGGACAAGAGACCCAGTACTTC

V gene: TRBV5-1
D gene: -
J gene: TRBJ1-5
clone size: -
CDR3 protein: CASSLGPRQANQPQHF
CDR3 DNA: TGCGCCAGCAGCTTGGGACCCCGACAGGCCAATCAGCCCCAGCATTTT

V gene: TRBV11-2
D gene: -
J gene: TRBJ1-6
clone size: -
CDR3 protein: CASTKSGLDNSPLHF
CDR3 DNA: TGTGCCAGCACCAAAAGCGGGCTCGATAATTCACCCCTCCACTTT

V gene: TRBV4-1
D gene: TRBD1
J gene: TRBJ2-7
clone size: -
CDR3 protein: CASSPPLRSRGKGNEQYF
CDR3 DNA: TGCGCCAGCAGCCCCCCCTTGAGGAGCAGGGGGAAGGGGAACGAGCAGTACTTC

V gene: TRBV6-5
D gene: TRBD2
J gene: TRBJ2-7
clone size: -
CDR3 protein: CASTRLAGEQQYF
CDR3 DNA: TGTGCCAGCACCCGACTAGCGGGAGAGCAGCAGTACTTC

V gene: TRBV9
D gene: -
J gene: TRBJ2-1
clone size: -
CDR3 protein: CASSVRDLANNEQFF
CDR3 DNA: TGTGCCAGCAGCGTCCGGGACTTAGCGAACAATGAGCAGTTCTTC

V gene: TRBV24-1
D gene: TRBD2
J gene: TRBJ2-2
clone size: -
CDR3 protein: CATSGLTSEDGELFF
CDR3 DNA: TGTGCCACCAGTGGGCTGACTAGCGAGGACGGGGAGCTGTTTTTT

V gene: TRBV6-6
D gene: -
J gene: TRBJ2-5
clone size: -
CDR3 protein: CASGGAGETQYF
CDR3 DNA: TGTGCCAGCGGGGGGGCCGGTGAGACCCAGTACTTC

V gene: TRBV7-9
D gene: TRBD1
J gene: TRBJ1-2
clone size: few
CDR3 protein: CASSLDRGRDGYTF
CDR3 DNA: TGTGCCAGCAGCTTAGACAGGGGACGGGATGGCTACACCTTC

V gene: TRBV11-3
D gene: -
J gene: TRBJ2-1
clone size: -
CDR3 protein: CASSPRGGTSGYNEQFF
CDR3 DNA: TGTGCCAGCAGCCCCCGCGGAGGTACGAGCGGTTACAATGAGCAGTTCTTC

V gene: TRBV11-2
D gene: -
J gene: TRBJ2-4
clone size: -
CDR3 protein: CASSQGGRAGNIQYF
CDR3 DNA: TGTGCCAGCAGCCAAGGGGGGAGGGCCGGGAACATTCAGTACTTC

V gene: TRBV19
D gene: -
J gene: TRBJ2-4
clone size: -
CDR3 protein: CASSILGQGKNIQYF
CDR3 DNA: TGTGCCAGTAGTATCTTGGGACAAGGAAAAAACATTCAGTACTTC

V gene: TRBV5-1
D gene: -
J gene: TRBJ1-6
clone size: -
CDR3 protein: CASSLRQVGSPLHF
CDR3 DNA: TGCGCCAGCAGCTTGCGGCAGGTCGGATCACCCCTCCACTTT

V gene: TRBV6-5
D gene: -
J gene: TRBJ1-5
clone size: -
CDR3 protein: CASSYSGQSNQPQHF
CDR3 DNA: TGTGCCAGCAGTTACTCGGGGCAGAGCAATCAGCCCCAGCATTTT

V gene: TRBV7-2
D gene: -
J gene: TRBJ1-5
clone size: -
CDR3 protein: CASSHTLGSNQPQHF
CDR3 DNA: TGTGCCAGCAGCCATACGCTTGGCAGCAATCAGCCCCAGCATTTT